This TCR beta chain was captured by sequencing in a study of response to subunit inactivated influenza vaccine. From the RT-PCR reads, TCRdb called clonotypes with MiXCR, one entry per CDR3 protein. The sample has about 310,000 distinct CDR3 sequences, roughly 22% seen once. This clonotype was observed a few times. Trimming removed 3 bases from V and 0 bases from J, with 9 bases in between. Germline CDR1 and CDR2: MGHDK and SYGVNS. This CDR3 comprises 15 residues. The chain employs TRBV25-1 and TRBJ1-3; D not certain. The sequencing used PBMCs from blood, collected about 20 months after vaccination. The TCR originated in a man between 45 and 75 years old who received an inactivated influenza vaccine. The CDR3 region has the DNA TGTGCCAGCAGTGATCTAACCCTCTCTGGAAACACCATATATTTT. This gives the protein CASSDLTLSGNTIYF.